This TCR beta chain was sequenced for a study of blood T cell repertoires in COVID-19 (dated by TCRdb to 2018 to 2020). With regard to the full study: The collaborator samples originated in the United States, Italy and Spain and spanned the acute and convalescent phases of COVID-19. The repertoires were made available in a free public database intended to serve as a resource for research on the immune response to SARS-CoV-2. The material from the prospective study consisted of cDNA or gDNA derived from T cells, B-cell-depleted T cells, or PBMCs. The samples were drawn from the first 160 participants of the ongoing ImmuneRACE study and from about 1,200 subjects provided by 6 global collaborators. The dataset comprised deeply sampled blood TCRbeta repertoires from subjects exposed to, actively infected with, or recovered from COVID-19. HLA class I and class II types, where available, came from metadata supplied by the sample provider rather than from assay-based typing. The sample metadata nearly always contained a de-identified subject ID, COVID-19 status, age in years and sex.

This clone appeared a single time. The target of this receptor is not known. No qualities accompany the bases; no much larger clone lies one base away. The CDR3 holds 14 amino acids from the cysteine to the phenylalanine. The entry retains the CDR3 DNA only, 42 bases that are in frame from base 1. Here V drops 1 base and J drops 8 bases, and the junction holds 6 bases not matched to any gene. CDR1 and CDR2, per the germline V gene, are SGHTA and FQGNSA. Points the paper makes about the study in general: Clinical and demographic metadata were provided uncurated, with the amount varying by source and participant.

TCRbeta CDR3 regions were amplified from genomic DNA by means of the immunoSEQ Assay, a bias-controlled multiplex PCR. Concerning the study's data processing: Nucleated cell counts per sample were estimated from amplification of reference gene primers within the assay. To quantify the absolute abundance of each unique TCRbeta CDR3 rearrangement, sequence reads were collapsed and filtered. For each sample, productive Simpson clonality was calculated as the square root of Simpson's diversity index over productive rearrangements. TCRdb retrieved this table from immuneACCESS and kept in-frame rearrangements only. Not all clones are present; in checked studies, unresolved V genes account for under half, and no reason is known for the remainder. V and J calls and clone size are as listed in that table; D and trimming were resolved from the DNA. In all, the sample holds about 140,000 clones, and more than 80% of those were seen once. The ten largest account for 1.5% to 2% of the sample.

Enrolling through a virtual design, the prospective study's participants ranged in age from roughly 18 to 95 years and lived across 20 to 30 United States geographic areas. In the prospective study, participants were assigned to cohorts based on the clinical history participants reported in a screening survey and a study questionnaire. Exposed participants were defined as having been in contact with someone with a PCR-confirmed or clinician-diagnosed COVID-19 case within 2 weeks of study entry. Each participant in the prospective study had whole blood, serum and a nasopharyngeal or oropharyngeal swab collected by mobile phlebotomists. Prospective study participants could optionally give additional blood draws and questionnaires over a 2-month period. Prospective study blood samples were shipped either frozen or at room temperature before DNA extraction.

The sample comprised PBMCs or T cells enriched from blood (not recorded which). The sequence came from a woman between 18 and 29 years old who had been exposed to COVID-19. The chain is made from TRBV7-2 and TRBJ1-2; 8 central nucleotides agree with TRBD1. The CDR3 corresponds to CASSLDGTGGGYTF. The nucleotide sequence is TGTGCCAGCAGCTTAGACGGGACAGGCGGGGGCTACACCTTC.